One T cell receptor beta chain is described in this entry. The sample belongs to a study of neurological immune-mediated disorders. TCRdb redid the calling of the 5' RACE reads with MiXCR, one entry per CDR3 protein. The sample includes roughly 47,000 distinct CDR3 sequences, 4.5% of them seen just once. Germline assignment: CDR1 SGHRS and CDR2 YFSETQ. The CDR3 is made up of 12 amino acids. With 2 bases removed from V and 1 base from J, the gap between germline ends came to 2 bases. The sample comprised PBMCs. This clonotype was sampled from a woman aged 55-70 years with multiple sclerosis. The rearrangement joins TRBV5-1 to TRBJ2-3; no reliable D call. The CDR3 loop is CASSFGTDTQYF. CDR3 sequence (DNA): TGCGCCAGCAGCTTCGGCACAGATACGCAGTATTTT.